This T cell receptor (beta chain) was sequenced for a study of immune heterogeneity within non-small cell lung tumors. Study-wide points: Individual patients' high-frequency T-cell receptor beta clonotypes were largely distinct from one another. The correlation between local T-cell clonality and local tumor mutational burden was positive, moderate in strength and statistically significant, with R approximately 0.35.

V was clipped by 7 bases and J by 0 bases, with 11 bases between them. The CDR3 covers 14 residues. This clonotype was observed many times. Its cognate antigen is unknown. Bulk tumor genomic DNA (about 600 ng per sample) served as template. Biopsies that were spaced far apart were taken, several per primary tumor, during surgery. These patients got curative surgery after being newly diagnosed with untreated non-small cell lung cancer. Patients with newly diagnosed non-small cell lung cancer who underwent surgery with curative intent served as donors. TCR beta CDR3 regions came from multiplex PCR with 32 forward V and 13 reverse J primers. MiXCR, applied by TCRdb to the multiplex PCR reads, yields one record per CDR3 protein. Of 9,400 or so distinct CDR3 sequences listed, roughly a third are singletons.

Sequencing used lung tumor tissue. J is TRBJ2-3 and V is TRBV12-3 or TRBV12-4, with D perhaps TRBD1 (5 bases). This TCR was recovered from a man aged 60 to 75 with non-small cell lung cancer. CDR3 bases: TGTGCCAGCATCCTGACAGCTAGCACAGATACGCAGTATTTT. Its translation is CASILTASTDTQYF.